The sequence of this T cell receptor (beta chain) was determined in a study of blood T cell repertoires in COVID-19. Study summary: The United States, Italy and Spain were the sources of the acute and convalescent COVID-19 samples.

V trimming: 8 bases; J trimming: 8 bases; junction bases outside the gene matches: 14. Germline-derived CDR1 and CDR2 are KGHSH and LQKENI. The CDR3 totals 14 residues. Authors' data handling: Estimates of nucleated cell counts were drawn from the amplification of reference gene primers. Sequenced by immunoSEQ multiplex PCR; TCRdb stores in-frame clones only, minus some. Clonal size and the V and J genes are those of that table, whereas D and trimming came from the DNA. The table lists some 61,000 clones, about 89% of them singletons. The origin of this receptor is a man aged 60-69 years with acute or convalescent COVID-19. The rearrangement links TRBV18 to TRBJ1-2; 7 nucleotides agree with TRBD1. The sequenced sample consisted of peripheral blood. CDR3 in DNA: TGTGCCAGCCCCATCACCGTAGGGGGCGAGGGCTACACCTTC. Encoded protein: CASPITVGGEGYTF.